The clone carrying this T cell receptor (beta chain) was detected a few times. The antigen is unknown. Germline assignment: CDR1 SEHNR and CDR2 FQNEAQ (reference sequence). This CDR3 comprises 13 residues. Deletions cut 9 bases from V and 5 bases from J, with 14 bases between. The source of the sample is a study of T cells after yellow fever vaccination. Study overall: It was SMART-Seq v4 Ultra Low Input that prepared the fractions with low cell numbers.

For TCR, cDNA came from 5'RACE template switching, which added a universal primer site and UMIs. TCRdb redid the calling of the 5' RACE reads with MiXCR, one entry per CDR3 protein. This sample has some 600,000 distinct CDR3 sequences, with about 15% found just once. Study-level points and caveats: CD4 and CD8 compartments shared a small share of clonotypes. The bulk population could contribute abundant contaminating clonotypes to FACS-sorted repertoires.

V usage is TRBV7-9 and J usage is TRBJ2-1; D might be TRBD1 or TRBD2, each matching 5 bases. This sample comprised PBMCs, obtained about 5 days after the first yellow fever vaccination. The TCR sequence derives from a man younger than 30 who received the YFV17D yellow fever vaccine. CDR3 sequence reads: CARRPRGNNEQFF. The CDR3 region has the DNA TGTGCCAGGCGCCCGAGGGGAAACAATGAGCAGTTCTTC.